This TCR beta chain is from a study of blood T cell repertoires in COVID-19. CDR1 is SGHRS and CDR2 is YFSETQ in the germline V gene. The CDR3 has 16 residues. The J segment lost 2 bases and the V segment lost 5 bases, leaving 9 bases of the junction unmatched. This clone came up once. In the study's own analysis: Nucleated cell number was recorded as an estimate derived from reference gene primer amplification. The table came from immunoSEQ multiplex PCR; TCRdb's copy has only in-frame clones and leaves some out. D and trimming come from the DNA, and the V and J calls and clone size come from that table. The data show a few hundred thousand clones, less than 90% seen once.

The rearrangement uses TRBV5-1 and TRBJ2-3, with 9 bases that match TRBD2. Material for sequencing was peripheral blood. The clonotype was recovered from a man between 60 and 75 years old who had recovered from COVID-19. Here the CDR3 reads CASRNQRGALTDTQYF. CDR3 in DNA: TGCGCCAGCAGGAATCAGCGGGGGGCACTCACAGATACGCAGTATTTT. Filled out from reference TRBV5-1 and TRBJ2-3, the complete variable domain reads KAGVTQTPRYLIKTRGQQVTLSCSPISGHRSVSWYQQTPGQGLQFLFEYFSETQRNKGNFPGRFSGRQFSNSRSEMNVSTLELGDSALYLCASRNQRGALTDTQYFGPGTRLTVL.